These T cell receptor beta chains were read from a single sample in a study of CD8+ T cells in alopecia areata. Assay: immunoSEQ multiplex PCR; the TCRdb copy retains only in-frame clones and omits some. The data show 150,000 or so clones, with 45% to 65% seen just once and approximately 15% held by the top ten. Sequenced material: CD8+ T cells sorted from blood, taken at week 4, from a patient treated with tofacitinib. Receptors were obtained from a human donor with alopecia areata. Both conserved end residues are part of each CDR3. A D gene is named only where the DNA matches it firmly. The size field is filled for only some rows; it gives once, few, many or a size class.

>.|TRBV18|TRBJ2-5|.
TGTGCCAGCGCCCGGGGAAAAGAGACCCAGTACTTC
CASARGKETQYF
>.|TRBV13|TRBJ2-5|.
TGTGCCAGCAGCTTATTCGGGGAGGAGACCCAGTACTTC
CASSLFGEETQYF
>.|TRBV29-1|TRBJ1-1|.
TGCAGCGTTGAAGATACGAGTGACACTGAAGCTTTCTTT
CSVEDTSDTEAFF
>.|TRBV4-1|TRBJ2-3|few
TGCGCCAGCAGCCATCGAGGGACCGCAGATACGCAGTATTTT
CASSHRGTADTQYF
>.|TRBV27|TRBJ2-3|.
TGTGCCAGCAGTTTATCACAGGAAGCAGATACGCAGTATTTT
CASSLSQEADTQYF
>TRBD1|TRBV6-6|TRBJ2-3|few
TGTGCCAGCAGTTACGGGACAGGGGCAGATACGCAGTATTTT
CASSYGTGADTQYF
>.|TRBV13|TRBJ2-7|.
TGTGCCAGCAGCTTAGGCCGGGGGTACGAGCAGTACTTC
CASSLGRGYEQYF
>.|TRBV10-3|TRBJ1-5|few
TGTGCCATCAGTGAGTCAGGCAGGTTGGGGCCACAGCCCCAGCATTTT
CAISESGRLGPQPQHF
>.|TRBV11-2|TRBJ2-7|.
TGTGCCAGCAGCCTAGCAGCGGGTCGTGACTACGAGCAGTACTTC
CASSLAAGRDYEQYF
>TRBD1|TRBV9|TRBJ1-2|once
TGTGCCAGCAGCGAGGGACAGGTGCTATTCGGCTACACCTTC
CASSEGQVLFGYTF
>.|TRBV12-5|TRBJ2-3|.
TGTGCTAGTGGTTTGGCTCGGGATACGCAGTATTTT
CASGLARDTQYF
>.|TRBV7-8|TRBJ1-2|.
TGTGCCAGCAGCTCCGGTGACGAAGTGAACTACTTTTTTGGCTACACCTTC
CASSSGDEVNYFFGYTF
>.|TRBV9|TRBJ2-7|.
TGTGCCAGCAGCCCCACTGACGCTCCCTCCTACGAGCAGTACTTC
CASSPTDAPSYEQYF
>.|TRBV27|TRBJ2-7|.
TGTGCCAGCTTATCGTCAGGGGGAGGCGAGCAGTACTTC
CASLSSGGGEQYF
>TRBD1|TRBV2|TRBJ2-7|many
TGTGCCAGCCGGGACAGGGCGAGGGAGCAGTACTTC
CASRDRAREQYF
>TRBD1|TRBV11-2|TRBJ1-6|.
TGTGCCAGCAGCTGGGACAGGGGGTCATATAATTCACCCCTCCACTTT
CASSWDRGSYNSPLHF
>.|TRBV19|TRBJ1-1|.
TGTGCCAGTAGCCTGACAGAGAACACTGAAGCTTTCTTT
CASSLTENTEAFF
>.|TRBV29-1|TRBJ2-2|.
TGCAGCGTTGCTGGGGTTTTGTCGAACACCGGGGAGCTGTTTTTT
CSVAGVLSNTGELFF
>.|TRBV10-3|TRBJ2-5|.
TGTGCCATCAGCCGACAGACGAAAGAGACCCAGTACTTC
CAISRQTKETQYF
>.|TRBV5-1|TRBJ1-1|few
TGCGCCAGCAGCTGGGGTGTCCGGGGTGGGGAGGTGAACACTGAAGCTTTCTTT
CASSWGVRGGEVNTEAFF
>TRBD2|TRBV27|TRBJ2-7|.
TGTGCCAGCAGCCCAGAGCGGGACCCCTACGAGCAGTACTTC
CASSPERDPYEQYF
>TRBD2|TRBV7-9|TRBJ2-1|few
TGTGCCAGCAGCCCCCCTGTGATAGCGGGAGGCATGCAGTTCTTC
CASSPPVIAGGMQFF
>.|TRBV7-6|TRBJ2-2|once
TGTGCCAGCAGCTGGACTACCTCGAACACCGGGGAGCTGTTTTTT
CASSWTTSNTGELFF
>.|TRBV5-6|TRBJ1-5|once
TGTGCCAGCAGCCCCGGACAGAATAGCAATCAGCCCCAGCATTTT
CASSPGQNSNQPQHF
>.|TRBV23-1|TRBJ1-4|few
TGCGCCGGGCGATGGGCGGATTCAACTAATGAAAAACTGTTTTTT
CAGRWADSTNEKLFF
>.|TRBV29-1|TRBJ1-4|few
TGCAGCGCCGTGGGACTAACTAATGAAAAACTGTTTTTT
CSAVGLTNEKLFF
>TRBD2|TRBV27|TRBJ2-3|.
TGTGCCAGCAGTCCAGGAGCGGGGGAAGATACGCAGTATTTT
CASSPGAGEDTQYF
>TRBD2|TRBV2|TRBJ2-7|.
TGTGCCAGCAGTGAGGGACACGCGGGAGGCTACGAGCAGTACTTC
CASSEGHAGGYEQYF
>.|TRBV7-9|TRBJ2-3|.
TGTGCCAGCAGCTCCGGACGGCGTTGGCCGGATACGCAGTATTTT
CASSSGRRWPDTQYF
>TRBD2|TRBV4-3|TRBJ2-3|.
TGCGCCAGCAGTCCCACTAGCGGGGGTTCAGATACGCAGTATTTT
CASSPTSGGSDTQYF
>.|TRBV5-6|TRBJ2-7|.
TGTGCCAGCAGCTTGGAGGCTCGGGAGCAGTACTTC
CASSLEAREQYF
>TRBD2|TRBV7-8|TRBJ2-1|.
TGTGCCAGCAGCTTGTCCCTAGCGGAATACAATGAGCAGTTCTTC
CASSLSLAEYNEQFF
>TRBD1|TRBV5-1|TRBJ1-5|few
TGCGCCAGCAGCCTCGATTGGGACAGTAATCAGCCCCAGCATTTT
CASSLDWDSNQPQHF
>.|TRBV12-5|TRBJ2-7|.
TGTGCTAGTGGTTTGGTAGTCACGCGCGAGCAGTACTTC
CASGLVVTREQYF
>TRBD1|TRBV30|TRBJ1-2|.
TGTGCCTGGAGTGTATTAGTGACCGGGACAGGGTATGGCTACACCTTC
CAWSVLVTGTGYGYTF
>.|TRBV30|TRBJ2-7|.
TGTGCCTGGACCGCGGAGGGGGGTGGCTCCTACGAGCAGTACTTC
CAWTAEGGGSYEQYF